This T cell receptor (beta chain) appears in the sequencing data of a study of OX40 agonist ivuxolimab in advanced cancers. Study-wide background: Enrollees could have had prior anti-PD-1, anti-PD-L1 or anti-CTLA-4 therapy, which 30% to 50% had received. General observations from the study: The average count of expanded clones was higher among CD8+ T cells than among CD4+. At 0.1 to 3.0 mg/kg, clonal expansion of CD4+ and CD8+ blood T cells had occurred by week 6.

Clones were sequenced by immunoSEQ multiplex PCR, and TCRdb holds only the in-frame ones, with some missing. The table has approximately 64,000 clones, approximately 86% seen once. Remarks on this clone: What it binds is not known.

The V end lost 1 base, the J end lost 5 bases, and 14 bases lay between the germline ends. This CDR3 spans 15 amino acids. Per the germline V gene, CDR1 is LNHNV and CDR2 is YYDKDF (reference sequence). This sequence joins TRBV15 and TRBJ2-5; no firm D call. This clonotype was obtained from an adult with an advanced solid tumor such as melanoma, head and neck, liver or kidney cancer. The source material was CD4+ or CD8+ T cells sorted from blood, sampled in a trial of the OX40 agonist ivuxolimab. This CDR3 is CATSRGRSDRETQYF. The DNA for the CDR3 is TGTGCCACCAGCAGAGGGCGTTCAGATAGGGAGACCCAGTACTTC.